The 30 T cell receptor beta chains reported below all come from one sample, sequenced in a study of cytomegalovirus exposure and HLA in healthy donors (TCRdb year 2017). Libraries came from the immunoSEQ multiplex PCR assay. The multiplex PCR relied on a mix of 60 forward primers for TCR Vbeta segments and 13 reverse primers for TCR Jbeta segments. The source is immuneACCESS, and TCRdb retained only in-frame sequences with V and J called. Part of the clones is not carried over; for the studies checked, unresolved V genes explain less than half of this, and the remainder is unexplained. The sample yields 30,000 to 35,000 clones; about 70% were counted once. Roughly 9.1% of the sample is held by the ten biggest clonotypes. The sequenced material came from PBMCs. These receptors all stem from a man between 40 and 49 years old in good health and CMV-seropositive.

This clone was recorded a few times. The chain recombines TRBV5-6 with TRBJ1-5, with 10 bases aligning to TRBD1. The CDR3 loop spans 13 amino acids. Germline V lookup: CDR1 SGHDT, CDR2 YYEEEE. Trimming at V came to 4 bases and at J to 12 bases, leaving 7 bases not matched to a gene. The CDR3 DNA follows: TGTGCCAGCAGCGTGACAGGGGGCCTAGTCCAGCATTTT. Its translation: CASSVTGGLVQHF.

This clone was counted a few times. CDR3 sequence reads: CASCRETGNTIYF. The CDR3 DNA reads as TGTGCCAGTTGCAGGGAAACTGGAAACACCATATATTTT. V is TRBV2 and J is TRBJ1-3; tentatively, D is TRBD1 (5 bases). The germline CDR1 and CDR2 sequences are SNHLY and FYNNEI. V shed 9 bases and J shed 2 bases, with 11 bases lying between them. The CDR3 runs 13 residues.

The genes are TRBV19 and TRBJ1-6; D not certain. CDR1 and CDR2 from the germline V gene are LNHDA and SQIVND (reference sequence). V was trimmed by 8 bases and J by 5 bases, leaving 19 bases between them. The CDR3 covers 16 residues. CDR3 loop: CASSGAKVLHNSPLHF. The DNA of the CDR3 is TGTGCCAGTTCCGGTGCTAAAGTCCTGCATAATTCACCCCTCCACTTT.

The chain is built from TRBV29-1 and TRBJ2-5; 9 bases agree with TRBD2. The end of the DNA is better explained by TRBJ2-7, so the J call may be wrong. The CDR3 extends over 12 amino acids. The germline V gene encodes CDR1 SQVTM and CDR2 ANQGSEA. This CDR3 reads CSASSGRYEQYF. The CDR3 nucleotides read TGCAGCGCCTCAAGCGGGAGGTACGAGCAGTACTTC.

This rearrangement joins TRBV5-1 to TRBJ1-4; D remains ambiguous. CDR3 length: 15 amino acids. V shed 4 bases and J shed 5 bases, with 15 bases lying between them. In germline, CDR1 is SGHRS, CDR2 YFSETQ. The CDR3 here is CASSPEVAVNEKLFF. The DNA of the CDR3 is TGCGCCAGCAGCCCCGAGGTGGCAGTAAATGAAAAACTGTTTTTT.

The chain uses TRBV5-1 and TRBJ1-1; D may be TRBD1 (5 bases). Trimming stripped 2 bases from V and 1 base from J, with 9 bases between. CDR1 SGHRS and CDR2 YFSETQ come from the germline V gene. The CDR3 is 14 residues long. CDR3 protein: CASSLSGQNTEAFF. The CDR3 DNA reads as TGCGCCAGCAGCTTATCAGGGCAGAACACTGAAGCTTTCTTT.

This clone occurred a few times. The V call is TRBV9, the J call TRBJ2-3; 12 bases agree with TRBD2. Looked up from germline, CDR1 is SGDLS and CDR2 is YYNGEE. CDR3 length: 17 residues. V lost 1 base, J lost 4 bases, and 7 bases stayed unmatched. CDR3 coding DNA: TGTGCCAGCAGCGTACTAGCGGGGGGGCCCCTTCCAGATACGCAGTATTTT. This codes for CASSVLAGGPLPDTQYF.

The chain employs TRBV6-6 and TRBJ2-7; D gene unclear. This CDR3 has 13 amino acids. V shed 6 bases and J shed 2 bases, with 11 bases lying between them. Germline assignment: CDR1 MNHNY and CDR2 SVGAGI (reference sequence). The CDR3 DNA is TGTGCCAGCAGCCCCAGGTTCCCCTACGAGCAGTACTTC. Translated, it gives CASSPRFPYEQYF.

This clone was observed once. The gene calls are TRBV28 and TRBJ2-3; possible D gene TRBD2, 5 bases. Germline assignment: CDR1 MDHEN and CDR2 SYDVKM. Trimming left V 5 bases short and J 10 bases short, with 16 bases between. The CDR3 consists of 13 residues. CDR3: CASSDRAAGPQYF. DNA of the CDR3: TGTGCCAGCAGTGACCGGGCCGCGGGTCCGCAGTATTTT.

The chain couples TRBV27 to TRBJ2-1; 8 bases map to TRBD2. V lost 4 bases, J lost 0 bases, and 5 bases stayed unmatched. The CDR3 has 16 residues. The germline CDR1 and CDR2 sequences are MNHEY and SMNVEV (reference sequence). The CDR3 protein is CASSSGGGTSYNEQFF. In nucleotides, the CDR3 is TGTGCCAGCAGTTCGGGCGGGGGGACCTCCTACAATGAGCAGTTCTTC.

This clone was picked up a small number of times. The CDR3 loop reads CASSEAGAHNEKLFF. The CDR3, as DNA: TGTGCCAGCAGTGAGGCAGGGGCCCATAATGAAAAACTGTTTTTT. This chain links TRBV25-1 with TRBJ1-4; a possible D gene is TRBD1 (6 bases). The CDR3 runs 15 residues. Trimming removed 3 bases at V and 4 bases at J, with 12 bases between. The germline CDR1 and CDR2 sequences are MGHDK and SYGVNS.

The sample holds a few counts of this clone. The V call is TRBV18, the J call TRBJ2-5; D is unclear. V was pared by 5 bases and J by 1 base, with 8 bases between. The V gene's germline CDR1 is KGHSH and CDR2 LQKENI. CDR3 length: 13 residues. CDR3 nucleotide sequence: TGTGCCAGCTCAGGCGGCTCCCAAGAGACCCAGTACTTC. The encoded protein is CASSGGSQETQYF.

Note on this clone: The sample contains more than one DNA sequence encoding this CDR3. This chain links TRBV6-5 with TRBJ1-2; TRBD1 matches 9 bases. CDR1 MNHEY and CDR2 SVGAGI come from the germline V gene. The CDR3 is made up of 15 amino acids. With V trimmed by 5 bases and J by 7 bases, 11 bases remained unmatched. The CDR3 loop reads CASSPRQGDFFGYTF. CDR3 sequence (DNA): TGTGCCAGCAGTCCTCGACAGGGGGATTTTTTTGGCTACACCTTC.

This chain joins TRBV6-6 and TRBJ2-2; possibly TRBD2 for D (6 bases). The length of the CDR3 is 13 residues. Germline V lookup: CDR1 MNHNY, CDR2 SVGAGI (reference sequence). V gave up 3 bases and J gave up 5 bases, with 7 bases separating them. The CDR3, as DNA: TGTGCCAGCAGTTATCGGGGGACCGGGGAGCTGTTTTTT. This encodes CASSYRGTGELFF.

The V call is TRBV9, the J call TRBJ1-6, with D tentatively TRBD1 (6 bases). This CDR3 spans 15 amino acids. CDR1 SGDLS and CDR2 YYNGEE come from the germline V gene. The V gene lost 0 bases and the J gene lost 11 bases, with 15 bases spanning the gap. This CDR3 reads CASSVAAGESTPLHF. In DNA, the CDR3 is TGTGCCAGCAGCGTAGCGGCAGGGGAGAGTACACCCCTCCACTTT.

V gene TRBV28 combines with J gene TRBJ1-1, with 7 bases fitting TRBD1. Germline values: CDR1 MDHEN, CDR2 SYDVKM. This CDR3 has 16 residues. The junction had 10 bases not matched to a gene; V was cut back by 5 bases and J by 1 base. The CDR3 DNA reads TGTGCCAGCAGTGAGTCGACAGGGTTCGAGAACACTGAAGCTTTCTTT. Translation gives CASSESTGFENTEAFF.

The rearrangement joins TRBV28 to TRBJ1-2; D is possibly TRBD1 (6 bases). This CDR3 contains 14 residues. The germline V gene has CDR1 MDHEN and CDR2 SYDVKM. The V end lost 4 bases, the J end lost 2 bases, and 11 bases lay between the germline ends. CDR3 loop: CASSSPDRNYGYTF. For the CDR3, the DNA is TGTGCCAGCAGTTCCCCCGACAGGAACTATGGCTACACCTTC.

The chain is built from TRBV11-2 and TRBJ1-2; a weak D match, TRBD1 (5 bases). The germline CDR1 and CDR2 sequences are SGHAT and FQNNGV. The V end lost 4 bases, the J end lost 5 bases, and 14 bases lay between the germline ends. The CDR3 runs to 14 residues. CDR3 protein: CASSSPRAKYGYTF. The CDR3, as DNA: TGTGCCAGCAGCTCTCCCAGGGCAAAGTATGGCTACACCTTC.

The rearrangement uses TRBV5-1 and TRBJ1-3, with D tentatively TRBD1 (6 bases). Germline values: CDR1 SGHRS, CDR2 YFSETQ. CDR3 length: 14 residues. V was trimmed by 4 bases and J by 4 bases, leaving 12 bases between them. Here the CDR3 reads CASSRGTDGNTIYF. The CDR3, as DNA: TGCGCCAGCAGCAGGGGGACGGACGGAAACACCATATATTTT.

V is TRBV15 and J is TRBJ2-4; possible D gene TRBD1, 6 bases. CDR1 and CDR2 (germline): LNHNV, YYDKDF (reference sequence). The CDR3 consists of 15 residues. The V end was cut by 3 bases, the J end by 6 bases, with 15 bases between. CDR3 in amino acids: CATSRMTGVGNIQYF. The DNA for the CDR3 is TGTGCCACCAGCAGGATGACAGGTGTAGGAAACATTCAGTACTTC.

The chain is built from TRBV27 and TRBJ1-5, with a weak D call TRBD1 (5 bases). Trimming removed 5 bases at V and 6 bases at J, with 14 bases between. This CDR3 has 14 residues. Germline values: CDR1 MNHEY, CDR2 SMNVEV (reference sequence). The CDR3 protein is CASSRPGLGQPQHF. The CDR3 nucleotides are TGTGCCAGCAGTCGTCCAGGGCTGGGTCAGCCCCAGCATTTT.

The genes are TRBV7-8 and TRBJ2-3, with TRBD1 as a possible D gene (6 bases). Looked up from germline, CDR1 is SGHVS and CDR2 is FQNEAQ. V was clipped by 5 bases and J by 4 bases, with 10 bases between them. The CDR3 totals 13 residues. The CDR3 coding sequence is TGTGCCAGCAGCCTGCAGGGGTCAGATACGCAGTATTTT. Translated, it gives CASSLQGSDTQYF.

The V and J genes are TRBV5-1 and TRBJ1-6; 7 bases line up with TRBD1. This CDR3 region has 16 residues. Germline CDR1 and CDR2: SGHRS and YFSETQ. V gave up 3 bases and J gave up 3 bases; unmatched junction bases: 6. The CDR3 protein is CASSWGQRYYNSPLHF. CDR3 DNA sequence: TGCGCCAGCAGCTGGGGACAGAGGTACTATAATTCACCCCTCCACTTT.

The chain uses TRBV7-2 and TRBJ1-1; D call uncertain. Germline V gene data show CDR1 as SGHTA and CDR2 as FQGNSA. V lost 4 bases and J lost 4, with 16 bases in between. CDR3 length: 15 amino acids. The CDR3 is CASSSFGIAGTEAFF. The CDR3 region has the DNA TGTGCCAGCAGCTCATTTGGTATAGCGGGCACTGAAGCTTTCTTT.

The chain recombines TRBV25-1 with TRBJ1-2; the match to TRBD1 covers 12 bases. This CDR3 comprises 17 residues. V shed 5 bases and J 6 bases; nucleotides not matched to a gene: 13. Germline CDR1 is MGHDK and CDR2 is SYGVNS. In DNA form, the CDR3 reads TGTGCCAGCAGTCCTATAGGGACAGGGGGCGCGATAAATGGCTACACCTTC. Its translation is CASSPIGTGGAINGYTF.

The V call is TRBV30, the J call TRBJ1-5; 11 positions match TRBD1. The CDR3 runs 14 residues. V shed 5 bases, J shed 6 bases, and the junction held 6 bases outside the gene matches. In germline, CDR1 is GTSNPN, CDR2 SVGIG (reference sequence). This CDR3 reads CAWGRDRGIQPQHF. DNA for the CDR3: TGTGCCTGGGGCCGGGACAGGGGGATTCAGCCCCAGCATTTT.

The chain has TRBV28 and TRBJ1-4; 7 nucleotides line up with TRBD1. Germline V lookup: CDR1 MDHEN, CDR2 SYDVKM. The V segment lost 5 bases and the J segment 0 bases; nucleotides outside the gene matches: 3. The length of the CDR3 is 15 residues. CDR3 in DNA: TGTGCCAGCAGTGAGACAGGGCCAACTAATGAAAAACTGTTTTTT. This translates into CASSETGPTNEKLFF.

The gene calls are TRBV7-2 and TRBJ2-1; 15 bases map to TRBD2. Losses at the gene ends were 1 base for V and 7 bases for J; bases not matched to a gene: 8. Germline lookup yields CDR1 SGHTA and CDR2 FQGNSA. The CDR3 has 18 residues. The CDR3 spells CASSLVGLAGGVRNEQFF. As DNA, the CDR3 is TGTGCCAGCAGCTTAGTGGGACTAGCGGGGGGAGTCAGGAATGAGCAGTTCTTC. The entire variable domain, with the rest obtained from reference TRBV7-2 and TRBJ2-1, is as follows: GAGVSQSPSNKVTEKGKDVELRCDPISGHTALYWYRQSLGQGLEFLIYFQGNSAPDKSGLPSDRFSAERTGGSVSTLTIQRTQQEDSAVYLCASSLVGLAGGVRNEQFFGPGTRLTVL.

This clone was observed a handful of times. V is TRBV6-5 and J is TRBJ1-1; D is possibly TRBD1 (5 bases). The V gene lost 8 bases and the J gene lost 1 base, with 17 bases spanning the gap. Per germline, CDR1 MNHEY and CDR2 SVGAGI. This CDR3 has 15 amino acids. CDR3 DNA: TGTGCCAGCCATAAGGGGCAACCCAAGAACACTGAAGCTTTCTTT. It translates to CASHKGQPKNTEAFF.

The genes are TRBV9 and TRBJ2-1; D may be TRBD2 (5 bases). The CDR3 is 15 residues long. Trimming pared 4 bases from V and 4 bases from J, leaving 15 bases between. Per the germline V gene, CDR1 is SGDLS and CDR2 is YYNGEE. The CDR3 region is CASSPSGWRYNEQFF. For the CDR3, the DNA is TGTGCCAGCAGCCCCAGCGGCTGGAGATACAATGAGCAGTTCTTC.